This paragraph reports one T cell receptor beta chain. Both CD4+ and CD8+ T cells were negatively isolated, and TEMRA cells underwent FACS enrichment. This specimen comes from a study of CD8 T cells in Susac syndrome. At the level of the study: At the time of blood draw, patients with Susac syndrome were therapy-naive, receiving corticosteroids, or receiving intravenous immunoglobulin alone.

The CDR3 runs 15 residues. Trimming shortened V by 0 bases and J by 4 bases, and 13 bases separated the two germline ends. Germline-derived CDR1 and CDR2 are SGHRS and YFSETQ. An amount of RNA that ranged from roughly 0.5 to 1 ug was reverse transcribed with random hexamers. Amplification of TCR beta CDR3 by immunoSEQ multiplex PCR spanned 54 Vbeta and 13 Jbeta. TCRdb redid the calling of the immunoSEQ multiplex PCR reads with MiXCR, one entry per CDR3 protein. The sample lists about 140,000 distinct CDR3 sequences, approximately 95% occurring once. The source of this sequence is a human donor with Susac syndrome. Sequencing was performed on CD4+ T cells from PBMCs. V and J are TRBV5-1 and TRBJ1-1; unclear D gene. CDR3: CASSLVTVSGTEAFF. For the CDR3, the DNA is TGCGCCAGCAGCTTGGTGACTGTGTCGGGCACTGAAGCTTTCTTT. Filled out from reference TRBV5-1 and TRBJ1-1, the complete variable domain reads KAGVTQTPRYLIKTRGQQVTLSCSPISGHRSVSWYQQTPGQGLQFLFEYFSETQRNKGNFPGRFSGRQFSNSRSEMNVSTLELGDSALYLCASSLVTVSGTEAFFGQGTRLTVV.